The present T cell receptor (beta chain) was sequenced within a study of blood T cell repertoires in COVID-19. The table came from immunoSEQ multiplex PCR; TCRdb's copy has only in-frame clones and leaves some out. The profile shows 300,000 to 450,000 clones, roughly 90% of them singletons. The V end was cut by 3 bases, the J end by 4 bases, with 18 bases between. CDR1 and CDR2 from the germline V gene are LNHDA and SQIVND (reference sequence). The CDR3 extends over 16 amino acids. The clonotype was recovered from a woman aged 55-75 years with COVID-19, enrolled during active disease. The genes are TRBV19 and TRBJ1-2, with D possibly matching TRBD1 (5 bases). Sequenced input: peripheral blood. This CDR3 is CASSIPMSRGFYGYTF. The CDR3 DNA reads as TGTGCCAGTAGTATTCCCATGTCTAGGGGATTCTATGGCTACACCTTC.